The entry below describes one T cell receptor beta chain. This CDR3 is also generated by other DNA sequences in the sample. The data are from a study of control samples from healthy donors and cancer patients. Generated by immunoSEQ multiplex PCR, the TCRdb table keeps only in-frame clones and is missing some. The sample carries about 92,000 clones, roughly four fifths recorded once. The TCR comes from a woman aged 55-75 years in good health. Sequencing input: blood.

The CDR3 spells CASSPLAGGGMYEQYF. CDR3 bases: TGTGCCAGCAGTCCACTAGCGGGGGGCGGGATGTACGAGCAGTACTTC. The chain employs TRBV28 and TRBJ2-7; 12 bases match TRBD2. The germline CDR1 and CDR2 sequences are MDHEN and SYDVKM. The CDR3 is 16 residues long. J was trimmed by 4 bases and V by 5 bases; bases with no gene match: 9.